This T cell receptor (beta chain) was identified during a study of cytomegalovirus exposure and HLA in healthy donors. In the study overall: Caucasian-associated ancestry cluster membership applied to about 83% of nearly 400 genotyped donors.

The length of the CDR3 is 15 residues. Germline CDR1 MNHEY, CDR2 SVGAGI. Trimming removed 5 bases from V and 3 bases from J; junction bases left unmatched: 8. The PCR contained 60 Vbeta and 13 Jbeta primers. Sequenced by immunoSEQ multiplex PCR; TCRdb stores in-frame clones only, minus some. The sample consists of 150,000 to 200,000 clones, approximately 80% of them appearing once. The clonotype was recovered from a man younger than 35 in good health and CMV-seronegative. This chain uses TRBV6-5 with TRBJ2-5; 8 bases fit TRBD1. Material: PBMCs. The CDR3: CASSQSTGEKETQYF. The CDR3 DNA sequence: TGTGCCAGCAGTCAATCGACAGGGGAAAAAGAGACCCAGTACTTC.